This T cell receptor beta chain stems from a study of shared clonotypes between healthy human individuals. The study, taken as a whole, reports: The four-donor shared clonotypes exceeded non-shared clonotypes in generation probability, with non-shared ones scoring lower.

Trimming removed 5 bases at V and 3 bases at J, with 8 bases between. The germline gives CDR1 MNHEY, CDR2 SVGAGI. This CDR3 has 13 residues. Remarks on this clone: The antigen remains undetermined.

Measured with immunoSEQ multiplex PCR; TCRdb has only the in-frame clones, and not every one. The sample lists roughly 650,000 clones; 95% to 97% were seen once. Naive CD8 populations comprised CD45RO-negative cells positively selected for CCR7, excluding terminally differentiated effector memory CD45RA+ cells. Donors, healthy HIV-negative adults, lacked recent acute infections or vaccinations. The J gene is TRBJ1-5, the V gene TRBV6-5; D remains ambiguous. The source of this sequence is a young woman in good health. The sample consisted of naive CD8+ T cells sorted from blood. The DNA for the CDR3 is TGTGCCAGCAGTGCGGGTTCCAATCAGCCCCAGCATTTT. It yields the protein CASSAGSNQPQHF.